Each of the 9 T cell receptor beta chains below was sequenced from the same sample in a study of T cell repertoires in cytomegalovirus infection. One entry per CDR3 protein, called by TCRdb with MiXCR from the reads. The data hold about 450,000 distinct CDR3 sequences, with about 33% observed a single time. The source material was PBMCs. The receptors derive from a human donor in good health (CMV status not recorded). Some clones in this sample may be carry-over from other donors' samples.

This chain joins TRBV18 and TRBJ2-1, with D possibly being TRBD2 (5 bases). The V and J ends lost 2 bases and 0 bases respectively, with 8 bases between them. CDR1 is KGHSH and CDR2 is LQKENI in the germline V gene. This CDR3 region has 15 residues. CDR3 coding DNA: TGTGCCAGCTCACCATGGCGGGCCTCCTACAATGAGCAGTTCTTC. This encodes CASSPWRASYNEQFF. The complete variable domain, with remaining parts taken from reference TRBV18 and TRBJ2-1, reads NAGVMQNPRHLVRRRGQEARLRCSPMKGHSHVYWYRQLPEEGLKFMVYLQKENIIDESGMPKERFSAEFPKEGPSILRIQQVVRGDSAAYFCASSPWRASYNEQFFGPGTRLTVL.

In DNA form, the CDR3 reads TGTGCCAGCGACCTCCGGGACCGACCGAACACCGGGGAGCTGTTTTTT. Translating it yields CASDLRDRPNTGELFF. This chain uses TRBV12-3 or TRBV12-4 with TRBJ2-2; D tentatively fits TRBD1 or TRBD2 (5 bases each). The V end was cut by 8 bases, the J end by 0 bases, with 16 bases between. The CDR3 consists of 16 residues.

The rearrangement links TRBV6-1 to TRBJ2-3; D may be TRBD2 (5 bases). Germline CDR1 is MNHNS and CDR2 is SASEGT. This CDR3 region has 15 residues. Trimming took 5 bases from V and 2 from J, leaving 14 bases between them. The CDR3 nucleotides are TGTGCCAGCAGTCCCCGTTGGGAGCCCACAGATACGCAGTATTTT. It specifies CASSPRWEPTDTQYF.

V usage is TRBV12-3 or TRBV12-4 and J usage is TRBJ1-1; D perhaps matches TRBD1 (5 bases). This CDR3 comprises 14 residues. The germline V and J ends were trimmed by 5 bases and 7 bases, with 17 bases remaining between them. Here the CDR3 DNA reads TGTGCCAGCAGTCTCGCGGGACCTGGTATTGAAGCTTTCTTT. Protein: CASSLAGPGIEAFF.

A remark on this clonotype: A read error may explain this, as a much larger clone is one base away. This rearrangement joins TRBV7-2 to TRBJ2-1, with 10 bases aligning to TRBD2. CDR1 is SGHTA, CDR2 FQGNSA, per germline. This CDR3 has 15 residues. CDR3 in amino acids: CASSYLAGAYNKQFF. As DNA, the CDR3 is TGTGCCAGCAGCTACCTAGCGGGGGCCTACAATAAGCAGTTCTTC. The whole variable domain, remainder taken from reference TRBV7-2 and TRBJ2-1, is GAGVSQSPSNKVTEKGKDVELRCDPISGHTALYWYRQSLGQGLEFLIYFQGNSAPDKSGLPSDRFSAERTGGSVSTLTIQRTQQEDSAVYLCASSYLAGAYNKQFFGPGTRLTVL.

Only a few counts were recorded for this clonotype. The chain combines TRBV6-5 with TRBJ1-1; TRBD1 agrees at 8 bases. With V trimmed by 5 bases and J by 6 bases, 8 bases remained unmatched. Germline CDR1 reads MNHEY; CDR2 reads SVGAGI. This CDR3 comprises 14 residues. CDR3 DNA: TGTGCCAGCAGTCCGCGGACAGGGAGGCCTGAAGCTTTCTTT. As protein: CASSPRTGRPEAFF.

The chain combines TRBV9 with TRBJ2-3; D remains unclear. The CDR3 is made up of 15 amino acids. CDR1 and CDR2 from the germline V gene are SGDLS and YYNGEE. Deletions cut 0 bases from V and 2 bases from J, with 10 bases between. CDR3 region: CASSVEIAITDTQYF. In DNA form, the CDR3 reads TGTGCCAGCAGCGTAGAAATAGCTATCACAGATACGCAGTATTTT.

This clonotype turned up a few times. V is TRBV7-9 and J is TRBJ1-2; tentative D call: TRBD1 (5 bases). Trimming removed 3 bases at V and 2 bases at J, with 13 bases between. CDR1 is SEHNR and CDR2 is FQNEAQ in the germline V gene (reference sequence). The CDR3 is 15 amino acids. CDR3 region: CASSFAAQGNYGYTF. CDR3 bases: TGTGCCAGCAGCTTTGCTGCTCAGGGAAACTATGGCTACACCTTC.

In its sample, this clonotype was seen once. A much larger clone lies one base from this, so it may be a read error. The gene calls are TRBV24-1 and TRBJ2-3; D is unclear. Germline-derived CDR1 and CDR2 are KGHDR and SFDVKD. With 11 bases removed from V and 2 bases from J, the gap between germline ends came to 13 bases. The CDR3 runs to 13 residues. CDR3 amino acids: CANSTYPTDTQYF. The DNA of the CDR3 is TGTGCCAATTCCACGTATCCCACAGATACGCAGTATTTT.